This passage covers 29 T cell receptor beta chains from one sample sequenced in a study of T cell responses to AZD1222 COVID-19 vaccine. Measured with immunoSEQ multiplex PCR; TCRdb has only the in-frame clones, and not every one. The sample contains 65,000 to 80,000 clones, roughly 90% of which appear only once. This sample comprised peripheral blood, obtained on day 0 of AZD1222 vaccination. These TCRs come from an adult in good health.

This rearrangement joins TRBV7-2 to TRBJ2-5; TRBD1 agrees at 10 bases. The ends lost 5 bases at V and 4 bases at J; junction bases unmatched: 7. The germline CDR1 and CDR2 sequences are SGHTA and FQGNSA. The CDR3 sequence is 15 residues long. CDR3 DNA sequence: TGTGCCAGCAGCGTGGGACAGGGGTCCCGAGAGACCCAGTACTTC. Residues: CASSVGQGSRETQYF. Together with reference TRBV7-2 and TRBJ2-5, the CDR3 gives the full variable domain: GAGVSQSPSNKVTEKGKDVELRCDPISGHTALYWYRQSLGQGLEFLIYFQGNSAPDKSGLPSDRFSAERTGGSVSTLTIQRTQQEDSAVYLCASSVGQGSRETQYFGPGTRLLVL.

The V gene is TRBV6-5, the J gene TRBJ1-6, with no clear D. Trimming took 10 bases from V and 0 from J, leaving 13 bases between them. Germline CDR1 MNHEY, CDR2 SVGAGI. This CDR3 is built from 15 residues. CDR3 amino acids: CATSSQSSYNSPLHF. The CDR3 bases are TGTGCCACGTCTTCACAGAGCTCCTATAATTCACCCCTCCACTTT.

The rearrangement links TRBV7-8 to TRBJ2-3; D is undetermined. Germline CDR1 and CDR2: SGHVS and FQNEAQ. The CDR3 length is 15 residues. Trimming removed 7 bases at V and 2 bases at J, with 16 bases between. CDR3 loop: CASTHTKTSTDTQYF. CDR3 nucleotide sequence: TGTGCCAGCACCCACACAAAAACCTCCACAGATACGCAGTATTTT.

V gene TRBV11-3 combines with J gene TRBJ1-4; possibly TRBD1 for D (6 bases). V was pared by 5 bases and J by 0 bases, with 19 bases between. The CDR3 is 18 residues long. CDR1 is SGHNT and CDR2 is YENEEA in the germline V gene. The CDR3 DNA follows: TGTGCCAGCAGCCGGGGGCAAAACTACAGAGCAACTAATGAAAAACTGTTTTTT. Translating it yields CASSRGQNYRATNEKLFF.

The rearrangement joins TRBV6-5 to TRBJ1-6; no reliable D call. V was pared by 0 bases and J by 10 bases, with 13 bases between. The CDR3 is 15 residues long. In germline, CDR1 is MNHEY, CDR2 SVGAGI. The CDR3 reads CASSYSATPQSPLHF. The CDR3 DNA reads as TGTGCCAGCAGTTACTCGGCCACGCCACAATCACCCCTCCACTTT.

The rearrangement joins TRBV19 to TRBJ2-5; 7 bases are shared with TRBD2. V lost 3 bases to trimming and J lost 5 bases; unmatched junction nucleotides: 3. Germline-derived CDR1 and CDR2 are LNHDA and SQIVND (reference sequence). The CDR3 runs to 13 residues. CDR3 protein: CASSMGGWETQYF. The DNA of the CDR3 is TGTGCCAGTAGTATGGGGGGGTGGGAGACCCAGTACTTC.

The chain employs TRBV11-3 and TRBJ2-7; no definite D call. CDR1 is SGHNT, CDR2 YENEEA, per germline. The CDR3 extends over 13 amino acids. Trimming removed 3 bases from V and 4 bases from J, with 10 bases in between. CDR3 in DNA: TGTGCCAGCAGCTTGGAACCAGGTTACGAGCAGTACTTC. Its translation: CASSLEPGYEQYF.

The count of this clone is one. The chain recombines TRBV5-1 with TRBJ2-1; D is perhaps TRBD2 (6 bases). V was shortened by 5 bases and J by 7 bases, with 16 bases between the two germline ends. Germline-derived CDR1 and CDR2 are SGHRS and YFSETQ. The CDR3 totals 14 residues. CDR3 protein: CASSPQAGQNEQFF. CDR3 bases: TGCGCCAGCAGTCCCCAGGCGGGGCAGAATGAGCAGTTCTTC.

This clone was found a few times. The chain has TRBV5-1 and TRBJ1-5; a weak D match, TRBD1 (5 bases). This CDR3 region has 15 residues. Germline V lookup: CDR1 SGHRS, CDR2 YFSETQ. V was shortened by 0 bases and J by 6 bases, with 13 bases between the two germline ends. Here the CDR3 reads CASSLEFGGGQPQHF. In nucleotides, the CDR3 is TGCGCCAGCAGCTTGGAATTTGGGGGTGGTCAGCCCCAGCATTTT.

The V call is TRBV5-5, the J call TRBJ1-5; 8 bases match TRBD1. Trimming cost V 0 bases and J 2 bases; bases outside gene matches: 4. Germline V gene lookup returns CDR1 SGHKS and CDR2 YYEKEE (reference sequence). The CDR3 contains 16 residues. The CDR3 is CASSLGTGMGNQPQHF. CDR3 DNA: TGTGCCAGCAGCTTGGGGACAGGGATGGGCAATCAGCCCCAGCATTTT.

The DNA of the CDR3 is TGCGCCAGCAGACAACAGGGATTGTACTCCTACGAGCAGTACTTC. Protein sequence: CASRQQGLYSYEQYF. The chain carries TRBV5-1 and TRBJ2-7; TRBD1 is a possible D gene (6 bases). V lost 5 bases and J 0 bases, leaving 15 bases between the germline ends. This CDR3 region has 15 residues. Germline CDR1 reads SGHRS; CDR2 reads YFSETQ.

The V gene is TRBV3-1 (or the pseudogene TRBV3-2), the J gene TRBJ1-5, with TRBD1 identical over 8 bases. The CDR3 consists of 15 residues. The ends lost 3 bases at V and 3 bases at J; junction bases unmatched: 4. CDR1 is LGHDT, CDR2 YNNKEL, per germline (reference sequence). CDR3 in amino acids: CASSQTDRDNQPQHF. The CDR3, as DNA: TGTGCCAGCAGCCAGACGGACAGGGACAATCAGCCCCAGCATTTT.

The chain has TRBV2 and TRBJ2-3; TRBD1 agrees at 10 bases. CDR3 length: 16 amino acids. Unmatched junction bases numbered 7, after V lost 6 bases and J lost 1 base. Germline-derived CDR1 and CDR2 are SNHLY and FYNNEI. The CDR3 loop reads CASRPRTGGGTDTQYF. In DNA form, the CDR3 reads TGTGCCAGCAGACCTCGGACAGGGGGAGGCACAGATACGCAGTATTTT.

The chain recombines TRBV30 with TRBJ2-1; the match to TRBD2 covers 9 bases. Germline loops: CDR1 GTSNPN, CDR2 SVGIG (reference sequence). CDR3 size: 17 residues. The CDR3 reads CTLVAGASQGIYNEQFF. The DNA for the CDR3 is TGTACCCTTGTAGCGGGAGCATCCCAAGGGATCTACAATGAGCAGTTCTTC. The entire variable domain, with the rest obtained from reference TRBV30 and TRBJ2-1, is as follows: SQTIHQWPATLVQPVGSPLSLECTVEGTSNPNLYWYRQAAGRGLQLLFYSVGIGQISSEVPQNLSASRPQDRQFILSSKKLLLSDSGFYLCTLVAGASQGIYNEQFFGPGTRLTVL.

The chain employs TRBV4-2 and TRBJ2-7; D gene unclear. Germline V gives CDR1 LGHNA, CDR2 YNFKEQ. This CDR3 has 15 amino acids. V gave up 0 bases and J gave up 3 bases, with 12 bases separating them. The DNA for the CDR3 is TGTGCCAGCAGCCAAGATCTCAAGTCAGGCTACGAGCAGTACTTC. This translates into CASSQDLKSGYEQYF.

This chain's CDR3 is CASSIAGVQETQYF. The CDR3 DNA reads TGTGCCAGCAGCATAGCGGGAGTCCAAGAGACCCAGTACTTC. V usage is TRBV5-4 and J usage is TRBJ2-5; 9 bases match TRBD2. The CDR3 loop spans 14 amino acids. CDR1 is SGHNT and CDR2 is YYREEE in the germline V gene (reference sequence). The junction had 2 bases not matched to a gene; V was cut back by 4 bases and J by 1 base.

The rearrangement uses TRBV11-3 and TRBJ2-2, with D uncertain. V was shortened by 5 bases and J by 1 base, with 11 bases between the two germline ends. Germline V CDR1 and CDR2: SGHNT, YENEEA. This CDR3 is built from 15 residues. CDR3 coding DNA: TGTGCCAGCAGCGCAGGACGGATGAACACCGGGGAGCTGTTTTTT. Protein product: CASSAGRMNTGELFF. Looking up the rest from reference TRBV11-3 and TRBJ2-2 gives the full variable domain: EAGVVQSPRYKIIEKKQPVAFWCNPISGHNTLYWYLQNLGQGPELLIRYENEEAVDDSQLPKDRFSAERLKGVDSTLKIQPAELGDSAVYLCASSAGRMNTGELFFGEGSRLTVL.

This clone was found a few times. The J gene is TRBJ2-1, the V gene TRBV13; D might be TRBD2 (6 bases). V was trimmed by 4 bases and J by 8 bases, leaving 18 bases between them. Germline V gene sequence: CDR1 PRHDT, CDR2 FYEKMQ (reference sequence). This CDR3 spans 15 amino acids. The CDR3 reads CASSSHFGTQDEQFF. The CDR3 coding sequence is TGTGCCAGCAGCTCTCATTTCGGGACTCAAGATGAGCAGTTCTTC.

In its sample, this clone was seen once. The CDR3 loop reads CSVRAGQNQPQHF. The CDR3 nucleotides read TGCAGCGTCAGAGCGGGTCAGAATCAGCCCCAGCATTTT. The chain employs TRBV29-1 and TRBJ1-5; D remains ambiguous. CDR1 and CDR2 (germline): SQVTM, ANQGSEA. With 6 bases removed from V and 4 bases from J, the gap between germline ends came to 13 bases. This CDR3 region has 13 residues.

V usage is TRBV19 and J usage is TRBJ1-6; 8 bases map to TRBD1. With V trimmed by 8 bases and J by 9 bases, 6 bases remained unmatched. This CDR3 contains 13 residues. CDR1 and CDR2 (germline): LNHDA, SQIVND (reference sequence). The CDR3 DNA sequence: TGTGCCAGTTCGCCGGGACAGGCTTCACCCCTCCACTTT. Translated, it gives CASSPGQASPLHF.

This CDR3 is CAAVGQLTGNTIYF. CDR3 nucleotide sequence: TGTGCCGCGGTCGGACAGTTGACTGGAAACACCATATATTTT. The chain uses TRBV10-3 and TRBJ1-3, with TRBD1 as a possible D gene (6 bases). The CDR3 is 14 amino acids. The germline V and J ends were trimmed by 11 bases and 2 bases, with 16 bases remaining between them. The germline gives CDR1 ENHRY, CDR2 SYGVKD.

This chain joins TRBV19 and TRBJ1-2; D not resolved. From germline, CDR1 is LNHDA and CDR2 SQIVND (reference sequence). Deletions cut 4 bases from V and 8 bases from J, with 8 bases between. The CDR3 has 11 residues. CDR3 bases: TGTGCCAGTAGTACTCTCTCGGGCTACACCTTC. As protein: CASSTLSGYTF.

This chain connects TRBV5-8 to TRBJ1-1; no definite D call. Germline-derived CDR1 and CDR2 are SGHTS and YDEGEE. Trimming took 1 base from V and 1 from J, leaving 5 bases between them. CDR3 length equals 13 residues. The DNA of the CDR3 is TGTGCCAGCAGCTTGCGCTCGAACACTGAAGCTTTCTTT. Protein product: CASSLRSNTEAFF.

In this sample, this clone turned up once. As DNA, the CDR3 is TGTGCCTGGAGCCAGGGGGCACGAAACACCATATATTTT. This translates into CAWSQGARNTIYF. J is TRBJ1-3 and V is TRBV30; 8 positions agree with TRBD1. The length of the CDR3 is 13 residues. CDR1 and CDR2 from the germline V gene are GTSNPN and SVGIG (reference sequence). V lost 3 bases to trimming and J lost 5 bases; unmatched junction nucleotides: 3. The whole variable domain, filled in from reference TRBV30 and TRBJ1-3, reads SQTIHQWPATLVQPVGSPLSLECTVEGTSNPNLYWYRQAAGRGLQLLFYSVGIGQISSEVPQNLSASRPQDRQFILSSKKLLLSDSGFYLCAWSQGARNTIYFGEGSWLTVV.

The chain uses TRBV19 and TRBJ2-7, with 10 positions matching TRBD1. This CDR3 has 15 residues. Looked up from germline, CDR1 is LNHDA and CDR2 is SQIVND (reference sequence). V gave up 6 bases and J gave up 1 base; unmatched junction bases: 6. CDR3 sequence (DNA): TGTGCCAGTAGCCCTGTGGGACAGGGGTCCTACGAGCAGTACTTC. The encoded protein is CASSPVGQGSYEQYF.

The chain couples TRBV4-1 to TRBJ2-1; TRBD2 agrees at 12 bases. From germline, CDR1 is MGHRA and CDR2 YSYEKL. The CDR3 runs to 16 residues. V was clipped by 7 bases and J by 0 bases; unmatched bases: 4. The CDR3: CASTVLAGGSYNEQFF. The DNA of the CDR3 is TGCGCCAGCACCGTACTAGCGGGGGGCTCCTACAATGAGCAGTTCTTC.

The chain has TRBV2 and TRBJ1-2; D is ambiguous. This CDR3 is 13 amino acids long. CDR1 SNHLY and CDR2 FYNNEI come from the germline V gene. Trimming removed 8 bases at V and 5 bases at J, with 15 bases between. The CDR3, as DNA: TGTGCCAGCTGGGTAACAGCAAAATATGGCTACACCTTC. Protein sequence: CASWVTAKYGYTF.

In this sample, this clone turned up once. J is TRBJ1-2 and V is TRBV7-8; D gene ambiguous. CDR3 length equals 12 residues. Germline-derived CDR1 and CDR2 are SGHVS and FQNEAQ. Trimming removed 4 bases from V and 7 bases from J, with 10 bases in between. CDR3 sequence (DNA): TGTGCCAGCAGCTCGACCTGGGGTGGCTACACCTTC. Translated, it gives CASSSTWGGYTF.

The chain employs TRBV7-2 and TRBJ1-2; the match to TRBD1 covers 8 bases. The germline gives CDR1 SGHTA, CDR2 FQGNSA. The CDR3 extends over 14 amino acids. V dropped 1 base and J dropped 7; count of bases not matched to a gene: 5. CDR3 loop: CASSLDRGVRGYTF. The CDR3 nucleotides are TGTGCCAGCAGCTTAGACAGGGGGGTACGTGGCTACACCTTC.